This T cell receptor (beta chain) was obtained from a study of cytomegalovirus exposure and HLA in healthy donors. For the study at large: Early released data comprised 75 million to 100 million unique TCRs from HLA-typed donors. Under 85% of several hundred genotyped donors fell in the Caucasian-associated ancestry cluster.

On this clone: What it binds is unknown.

The PCR made use of 60 Vbeta and 13 Jbeta primers. Generated by immunoSEQ multiplex PCR, the TCRdb table keeps only in-frame clones and is missing some. The sample has about 140,000 clones, approximately 80% seen once. Study-wide results and limits: There were some V segments, including TRBV6-2 and TRBV6-3, excluded as indistinguishable.

Germline V gives CDR1 MNHEY, CDR2 SVGAGI. This CDR3 has 15 residues. With V trimmed by 6 bases and J by 2 bases, 10 bases remained unmatched. The TCR was taken from a man aged 50 or older in good health and CMV-seronegative. This chain links TRBV6-5 with TRBJ2-7, with 7 positions matching TRBD1. Sequencing was performed on PBMCs. The CDR3 DNA reads TGTGCCAGCAGGTCCCCGGGACAGAGTCCCTACGAGCAGTACTTC. It is translated as CASRSPGQSPYEQYF.